The TCR beta chain described here comes from a study of beta chain features in type 1 diabetes (dated by TCRdb to the late 2010s). Concerning the study at large: Mean age, gender distribution, total cell number and subset yield did not differ between patients and healthy donors. A total of 100 million to 140 million sorted cells were examined across all samples, and the number of cells per subset was strongly correlated with RNA yield. Whereas all 30 or so donors provided naive and central memory subsets, regulatory and stem cell-like memory subsets were isolated from just 8 patients and roughly eight healthy donors. The study compared the TCRB repertoires of sorted circulating CD4+ T cell subsets in recently diagnosed type 1 diabetes patients with those in matched healthy donors. General study outcomes and caveats: Patients with type 1 diabetes made fewer insertions and deleted more nucleotides at VDJ recombination sites, implying thymic rearrangement abnormalities. Because cDNA was sequenced instead of genomic DNA, activated cells with high expression could be over-represented, although the groups did not differ in activation or CD3 levels. A moderate but significant shortening of TCRB CDR3 length was observed in type 1 diabetes patients in all four CD4+ subsets. Shorter templates might have been favored by PCR, but patient and control samples were amplified and corrected together, so both groups would have been affected equally by any skew. HLA sub-analyses involved small numbers of individuals, so any influence of HLA type on TCRB rearrangement remained unresolved. Naive, central memory and regulatory TCRB repertoires appeared to be more alike among patients than among healthy donors.

Each donor gave one peripheral blood draw, averaging roughly 100 mL, which was collected into heparinised tubes. A BD FACSAria II was used to sort naive, central memory, regulatory and stem cell-like memory CD4+ T cells with a panel that included CD45RO, CCR7, CD25, CD127, CD95 and CD27. Every sorted population had a purity above 95%. PBMCs were isolated immediately by Lymphoprep density gradient centrifugation and stained directly without culture. So that batch effects would be minimized, each experiment stained and sorted samples in pairs, pairing one healthy donor with one patient. This clone was counted only a few times. No cognate antigen has been identified for it. Base qualities are not at hand, and no much larger clone is one base apart. The entire amount of isolated RNA was reverse transcribed using the High Capacity cDNA Reverse Transcription Kit, so the sequenced TCRB transcripts were expressed ones. Naive, central memory and regulatory T cell samples underwent deep immunoSEQ sequencing, averaging about 3.3 million total reads per sample. Sorted cells were lysed in RLT buffer and RNA was extracted with DNase-treated RNeasy Micro or Mini kits, depending on cell number. To prevent cross-contamination, each cell subset was processed individually, whereas patient and healthy donor samples were processed jointly. Using the immunoSEQ multiplex PCR, TCRB sequences were amplified from cDNA into 87-bp fragments spanning the CDR3 region. Sequencing of the amplicons was performed on the Illumina HiSeq platform. In the authors' own workflow: PCR bias was corrected computationally using synthetic template baselines, and reads within Hamming distance 2 were collapsed, with unmergeable singletons discarded. Reads were aligned to IMGT to assign V, D and J genes, CDR3 length, and insertions or deletions at six rearrangement sites. Within each subset, clonotype counts were normalized to the number of sorted cells before true diversity and Gini coefficients were calculated with the tcR R package. The overlap coefficient, calculated on TCRB nucleotide sequences, was used to measure repertoire sharing. Out-of-frame TCRB sequences from naive cells were analyzed to stand in for the pre-selection repertoire. Held by TCRdb, this immuneACCESS table contains in-frame sequences only and omits some clones. Under half of the omission traces to an unresolved V gene where checked; the cause of the rest is unknown. V, J and clone size are those of that table, while D and trimming were read from the DNA. The sample yields 600,000 or so clones; around 11% were counted once. The ten largest clones take up approximately 0.11% of the sample.

V gives up 4 bases and J gives up 7 bases, and the segment between their germline ends measures 10 bases. Spanning cysteine to phenylalanine, the CDR3 consists of 12 amino acids. Here the CDR3 DNA is all that survives: 36 bases in frame from base 1. CDR1 and CDR2 were assigned from the germline V gene as SGHTA and FQGNSA. Sequencing input: naive CD4+ T cells from blood. Taken with the paper, the label for cell subset or site translates to: true naive CD4+ T cells. The chain links TRBV7-2 with TRBJ1-1, with no confident D gene call. The source is a man aged 25 to 45 with type 1 diabetes. CDR3 protein: CASSSQSFEAFF. The DNA sequence is given as TGTGCCAGCAGCTCACAGTCTTTTGAAGCTTTCTTT.